This T cell receptor beta chain was found in a study of technical replicates of blood from several donors. Sequencing was performed with immunoSEQ multiplex PCR; in TCRdb, only in-frame clones are kept and a portion is missing. The data contain approximately 49,000 clones, approximately 90% of them singletons. The CDR3 runs to 16 residues. Germline V gene data show CDR1 as SNHLY and CDR2 as FYNNEI. The junction had 4 bases not matched to a gene; V was cut back by 4 bases and J by 1 base. Input material: PBMCs. The receptor was isolated from a human donor in good health. Some clones in this sample may be carry-over from other donors' samples. The genes are TRBV2 and TRBJ2-1; 10 bases align to TRBD1. For the CDR3, the DNA is TGTGCCAGCAGTGGGACAGGGGGGAGGTCCTACAATGAGCAGTTCTTC. Protein product: CASSGTGGRSYNEQFF.